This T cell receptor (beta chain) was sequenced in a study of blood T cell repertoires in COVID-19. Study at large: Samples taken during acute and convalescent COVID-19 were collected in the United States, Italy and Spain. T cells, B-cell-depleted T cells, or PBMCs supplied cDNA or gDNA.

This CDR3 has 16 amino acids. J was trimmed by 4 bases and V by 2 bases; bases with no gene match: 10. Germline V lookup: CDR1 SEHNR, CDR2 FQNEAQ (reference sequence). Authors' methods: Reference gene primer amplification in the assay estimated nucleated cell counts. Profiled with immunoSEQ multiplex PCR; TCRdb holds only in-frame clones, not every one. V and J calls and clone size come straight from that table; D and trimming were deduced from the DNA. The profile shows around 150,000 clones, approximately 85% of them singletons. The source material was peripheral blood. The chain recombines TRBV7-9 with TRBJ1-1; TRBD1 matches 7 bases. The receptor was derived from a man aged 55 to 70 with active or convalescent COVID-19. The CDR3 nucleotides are TGTGCCAGCAGCTTATCGGGTGTGGCAGGGGGCACTGAAGCTTTCTTT. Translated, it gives CASSLSGVAGGTEAFF.